The entry below gives a single T cell receptor beta chain sequence along with its context. What it recognizes is unknown. Template switching by 5'RACE produced TCR cDNA, adding a universal primer site and UMIs. TCRdb itself ran the 5' RACE reads through MiXCR, one entry per CDR3 protein. Of under 550,000 distinct CDR3 sequences listed, 21% are singletons. These data are taken from a study of T cells after yellow fever vaccination. For the study at large: Fractions with few cells were prepared using SMART-Seq v4 Ultra Low Input. Findings of the study overall: Post-booster repertoires again held most primary-vaccination clones (about 96% CD4, roughly 90% CD8). There was a possibility that FACS-sorted repertoires contained abundant clonotypes contaminating from the bulk population.

The length of the CDR3 is 14 residues. Germline CDR1 DFQATT, CDR2 SNEGSKA (reference sequence). V lost 1 base to trimming and J lost 4 bases, with 13 bases between them. The receptor's source is a man between 18 and 29 years old who received the YFV17D yellow fever vaccine. The sequencing used PBMCs, collected less than 25 days after the first yellow fever vaccination. The chain couples TRBV20-1 to TRBJ1-2; D gene unclear. The CDR3 loop is CSARVWRVPYGYTF. CDR3 nucleotide sequence: TGCAGTGCTAGAGTTTGGAGGGTTCCCTATGGCTACACCTTC.